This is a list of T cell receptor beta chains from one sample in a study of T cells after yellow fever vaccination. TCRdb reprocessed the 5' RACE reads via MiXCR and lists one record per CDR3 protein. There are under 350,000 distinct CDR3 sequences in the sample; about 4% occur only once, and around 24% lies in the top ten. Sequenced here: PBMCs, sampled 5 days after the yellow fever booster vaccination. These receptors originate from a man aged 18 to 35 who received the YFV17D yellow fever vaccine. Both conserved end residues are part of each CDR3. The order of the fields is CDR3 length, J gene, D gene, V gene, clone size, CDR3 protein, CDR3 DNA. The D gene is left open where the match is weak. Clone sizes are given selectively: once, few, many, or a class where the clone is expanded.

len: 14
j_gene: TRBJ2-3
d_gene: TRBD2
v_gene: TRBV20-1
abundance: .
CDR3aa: CSARLAGRRDTQYF
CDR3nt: TGCAGTGCTAGACTAGCGGGGCGCAGAGATACGCAGTATTTT

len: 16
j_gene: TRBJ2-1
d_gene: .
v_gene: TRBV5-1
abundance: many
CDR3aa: CASSLRSAQRGNEQFF
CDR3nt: TGCGCCAGCAGCCTCAGGTCGGCTCAGAGGGGCAATGAGCAGTTCTTC

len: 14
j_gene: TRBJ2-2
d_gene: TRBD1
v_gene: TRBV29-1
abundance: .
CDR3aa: CSVEGTGDAGELFF
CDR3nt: TGCAGCGTTGAAGGGACAGGGGACGCCGGGGAGCTGTTTTTT

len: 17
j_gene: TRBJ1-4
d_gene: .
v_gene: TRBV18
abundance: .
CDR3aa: CASSPLTGVATNEKLFF
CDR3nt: TGTGCCAGCTCACCTCTTACAGGAGTTGCAACTAATGAAAAACTGTTTTTT

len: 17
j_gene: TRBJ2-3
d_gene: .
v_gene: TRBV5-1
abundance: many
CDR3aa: CASSWGRDRSSTDTQYF
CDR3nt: TGCGCCAGCAGCTGGGGCAGGGACCGCTCTAGCACAGATACGCAGTATTTT

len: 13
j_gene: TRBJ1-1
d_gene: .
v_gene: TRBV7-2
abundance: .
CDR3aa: CASSRGKSTEAFF
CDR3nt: TGTGCCAGCAGCCGAGGGAAATCAACTGAAGCTTTCTTT

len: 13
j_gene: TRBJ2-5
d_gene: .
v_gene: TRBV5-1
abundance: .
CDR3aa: CASSEIGGETQYF
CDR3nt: TGCGCCAGCAGTGAAATTGGAGGGGAGACCCAGTACTTC

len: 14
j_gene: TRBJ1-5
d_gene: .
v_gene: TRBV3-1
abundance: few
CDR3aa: CASSHKGFNQPQHF
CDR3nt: TGTGCCAGCAGCCACAAAGGGTTTAATCAGCCCCAGCATTTT

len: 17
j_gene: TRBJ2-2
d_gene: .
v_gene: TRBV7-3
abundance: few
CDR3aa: CASSPTPGDPGTGELFF
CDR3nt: TGTGCCAGCAGCCCAACGCCGGGGGACCCAGGAACCGGGGAGCTGTTTTTT

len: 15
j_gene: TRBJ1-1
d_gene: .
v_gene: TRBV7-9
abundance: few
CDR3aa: CASSSRTEGIPEAFF
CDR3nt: TGTGCCAGCAGTTCTAGGACAGAGGGTATCCCTGAAGCTTTCTTT

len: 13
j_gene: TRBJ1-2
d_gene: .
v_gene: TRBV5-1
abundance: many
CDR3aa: CASSPGLNYGYTF
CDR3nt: TGCGCCAGCAGCCCAGGATTAAACTATGGCTACACCTTC

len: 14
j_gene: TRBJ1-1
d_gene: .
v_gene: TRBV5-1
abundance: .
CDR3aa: CASSPGTLNTEAFF
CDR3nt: TGCGCCAGCAGCCCCGGCACTTTGAACACTGAAGCTTTCTTT

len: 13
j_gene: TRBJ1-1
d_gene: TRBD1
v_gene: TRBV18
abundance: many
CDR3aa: CASSPNRGTEAFF
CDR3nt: TGTGCCAGCTCACCTAACAGGGGAACTGAAGCTTTCTTT

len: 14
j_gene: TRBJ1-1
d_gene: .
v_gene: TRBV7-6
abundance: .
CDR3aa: CASSLAAGVPEAFF
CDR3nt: TGTGCCAGCAGCTTAGCGGCGGGGGTCCCTGAAGCTTTCTTT

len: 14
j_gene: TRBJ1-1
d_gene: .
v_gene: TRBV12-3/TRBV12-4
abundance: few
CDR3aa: CASSQGTTNTEAFF
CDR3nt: TGTGCCAGCAGCCAGGGGACCACGAACACTGAAGCTTTCTTT

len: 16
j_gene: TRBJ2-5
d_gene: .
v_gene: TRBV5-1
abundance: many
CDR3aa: CASSLNRRQREETQYF
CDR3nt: TGCGCCAGCAGCTTGAATCGGCGACAAAGAGAAGAGACCCAGTACTTC

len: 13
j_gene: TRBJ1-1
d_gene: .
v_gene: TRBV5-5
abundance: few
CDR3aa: CASSTDLDGEAFF
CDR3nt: TGTGCCAGCAGCACCGACTTAGATGGTGAAGCTTTCTTT

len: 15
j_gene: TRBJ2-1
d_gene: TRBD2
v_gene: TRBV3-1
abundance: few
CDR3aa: CASSSSGGAWDEQFF
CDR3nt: TGTGCCAGCAGCTCTAGCGGGGGGGCCTGGGATGAGCAGTTCTTC

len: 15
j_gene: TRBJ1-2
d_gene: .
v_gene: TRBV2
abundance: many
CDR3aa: CASSEAQASYLGYTF
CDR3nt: TGTGCCAGCAGTGAAGCGCAGGCGAGTTACCTAGGCTACACCTTC

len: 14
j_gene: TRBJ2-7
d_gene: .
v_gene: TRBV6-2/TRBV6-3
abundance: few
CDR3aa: CASSYDLTRGEQYF
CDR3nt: TGTGCCAGCAGTTACGACCTAACCCGGGGCGAGCAGTACTTC

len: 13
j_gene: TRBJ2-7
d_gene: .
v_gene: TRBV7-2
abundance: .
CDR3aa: CASSLERMYEQYF
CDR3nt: TGTGCCAGCTCCCTAGAGCGTATGTACGAGCAGTACTTC

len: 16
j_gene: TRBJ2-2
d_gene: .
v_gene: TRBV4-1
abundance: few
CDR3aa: CASSQAMFSARGELFF
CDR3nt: TGCGCCAGCAGCCAAGCAATGTTCAGCGCCCGCGGGGAGCTGTTTTTT

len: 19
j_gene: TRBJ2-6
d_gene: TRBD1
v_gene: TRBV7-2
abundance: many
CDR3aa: CASSSRGVDRGSGANVLTF
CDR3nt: TGTGCCAGCAGCTCCCGAGGAGTGGACAGGGGTTCTGGGGCCAACGTCCTGACTTTC

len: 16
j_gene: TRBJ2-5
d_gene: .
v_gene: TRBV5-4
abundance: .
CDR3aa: CASSPPGATRGETQYF
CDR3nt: TGTGCCAGCAGCCCCCCGGGGGCAACCCGGGGGGAGACCCAGTACTTC

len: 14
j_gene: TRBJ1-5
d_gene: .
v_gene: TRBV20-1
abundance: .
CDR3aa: CSASGSEGNQPQHF
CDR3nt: TGCAGTGCTAGTGGTTCGGAGGGCAATCAGCCCCAGCATTTT

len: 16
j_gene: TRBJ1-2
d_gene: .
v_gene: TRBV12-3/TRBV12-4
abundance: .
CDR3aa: CASSQPRTYTNYGYTF
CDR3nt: TGTGCCAGCAGTCAACCCAGGACATACACTAACTATGGCTACACCTTC

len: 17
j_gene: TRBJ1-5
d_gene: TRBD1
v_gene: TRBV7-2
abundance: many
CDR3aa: CASRRTGNVKWNQPQHF
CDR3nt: TGTGCCAGCAGGAGGACAGGGAACGTCAAGTGGAATCAGCCCCAGCATTTT

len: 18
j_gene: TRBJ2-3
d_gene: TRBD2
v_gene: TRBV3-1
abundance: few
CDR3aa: CASSQRSRLAGGRYTQYF
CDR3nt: TGTGCCAGCAGCCAACGATCGAGACTAGCGGGGGGGCGTTATACGCAGTATTTT

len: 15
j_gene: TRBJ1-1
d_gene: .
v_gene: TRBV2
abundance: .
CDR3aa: CASSEYSAVGTEAFF
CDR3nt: TGTGCCAGCAGTGAATATTCGGCAGTTGGCACTGAAGCTTTCTTT

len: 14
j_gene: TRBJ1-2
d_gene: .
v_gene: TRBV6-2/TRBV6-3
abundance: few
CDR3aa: CASSPGQRVYGYTF
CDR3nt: TGTGCCAGCAGTCCCGGACAGCGGGTCTATGGCTACACCTTC

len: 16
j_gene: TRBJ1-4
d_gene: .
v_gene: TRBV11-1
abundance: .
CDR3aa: CASSFEGLGLTEKLFF
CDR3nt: TGTGCCAGCAGCTTTGAGGGTCTCGGGCTCACTGAAAAACTGTTTTTT

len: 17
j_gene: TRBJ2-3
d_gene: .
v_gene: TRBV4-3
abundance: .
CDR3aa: CASSQGSGVVGTDTQYF
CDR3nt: TGCGCCAGCAGCCAAGGCTCAGGGGTGGTGGGCACAGATACGCAGTATTTT